This T cell receptor beta chain was documented in a study of blood T cell repertoires in COVID-19. Overall study: The United States, Italy and Spain were the sources of the acute and convalescent COVID-19 samples. The analysed material was cDNA or gDNA that came from T cells, B-cell-depleted T cells, or PBMCs.

The CDR3 runs 16 residues. CDR1 is SGHDN and CDR2 is FVKESK in the germline V gene. J was trimmed by 4 bases and V by 7 bases; bases with no gene match: 10. Study processing details: Nucleated cell counts were estimated from reference gene primer amplification. The repertoire was sequenced with immunoSEQ multiplex PCR; TCRdb's copy has only in-frame clones and lacks some. That table supplies the V and J calls and clone size; D and trimming were determined from the DNA. Of some 97,000 clones in the sample, about 90% were seen once. This clone was seen a few times. Sequenced material: peripheral blood. The TCR originated in a man aged 25 to 45 in a cohort sampled during active COVID-19. The gene calls are TRBV14 and TRBJ2-1; the match to TRBD2 covers 10 bases. The chain's CDR3 is CASTALAGGLYNEQFF. CDR3 in DNA: TGTGCCAGCACCGCGTTAGCGGGGGGCCTTTACAATGAGCAGTTCTTC.